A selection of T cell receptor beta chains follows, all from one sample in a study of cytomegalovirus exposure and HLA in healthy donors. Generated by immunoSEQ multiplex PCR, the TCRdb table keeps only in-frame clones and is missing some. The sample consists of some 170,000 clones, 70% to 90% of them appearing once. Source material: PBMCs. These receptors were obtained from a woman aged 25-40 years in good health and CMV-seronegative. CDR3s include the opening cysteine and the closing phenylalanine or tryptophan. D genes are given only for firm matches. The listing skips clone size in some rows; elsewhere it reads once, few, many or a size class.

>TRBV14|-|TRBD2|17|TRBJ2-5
TGTGCCAGCAGTCTCCTGGGACTAGCGTCCGGGGTGGAGACCCAGTACTTC
CASSLLGLASGVETQYF
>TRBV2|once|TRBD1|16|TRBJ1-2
TGTGCCAGCAGTGATGACAGGGGGCTTGGGGGCTATGGCTACACCTTC
CASSDDRGLGGYGYTF
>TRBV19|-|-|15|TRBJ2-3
TGTGCCAGTAGTATAGCCGCAGGGAGCACAGATACGCAGTATTTT
CASSIAAGSTDTQYF
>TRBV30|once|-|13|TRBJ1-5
TGTGCCTGGAGTGGGCTGGGAGATCAGCCCCAGCATTTT
CAWSGLGDQPQHF
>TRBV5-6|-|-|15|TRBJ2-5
TGTGCCAGCAGCCCCCAGGGAGGATTACGCGAGACCCAGTACTTC
CASSPQGGLRETQYF
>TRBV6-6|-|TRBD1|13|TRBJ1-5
TGTGCCAGCAGGGGACAGGGGAATCAGCCCCAGCATTTT
CASRGQGNQPQHF
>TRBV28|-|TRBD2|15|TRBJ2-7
TGTGCCAGCAGGCCCTCACTAGCGGGAGCGGGTGAGCAGTACTTC
CASRPSLAGAGEQYF
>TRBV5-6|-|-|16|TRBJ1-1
TGTGCCAGCAGGGGGGCCACAGCGATGGGAAACACTGAAGCTTTCTTT
CASRGATAMGNTEAFF
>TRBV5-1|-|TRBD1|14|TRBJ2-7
TGCGCCAGCAGCCCCGAGGGGGCTCCCTACGAGCAGTACTTC
CASSPEGAPYEQYF
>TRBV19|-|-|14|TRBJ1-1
TGTGCCAGTAGTATAGACAGGTGGGACACTGAAGCTTTCTTT
CASSIDRWDTEAFF
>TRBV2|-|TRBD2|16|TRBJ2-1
TGTGCCAGCAGCTTACCTGGACTAGCGGGGGTAAATGAGCAGTTCTTC
CASSLPGLAGVNEQFF
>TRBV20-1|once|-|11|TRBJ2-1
TGCAGTGCTAGACAGGGCAATGAGCAGTTCTTC
CSARQGNEQFF
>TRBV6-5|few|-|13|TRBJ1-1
TGTGCCAGCAGTGGGGGGAGGAACACTGAAGCTTTCTTT
CASSGGRNTEAFF
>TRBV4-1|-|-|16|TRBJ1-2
TGCGCCAGCAGCCAAGATCGGGGCAGGGGCCCCTATGGCTACACCTTC
CASSQDRGRGPYGYTF
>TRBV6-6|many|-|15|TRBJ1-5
TGTGCCAGCCGTAGCCGGGGGGGCGAGAATCAGCCCCAGCATTTT
CASRSRGGENQPQHF
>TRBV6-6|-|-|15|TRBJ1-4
TGTGCCAGCAGTTACTGGGGGGGCCCTAATGAAAAACTGTTTTTT
CASSYWGGPNEKLFF
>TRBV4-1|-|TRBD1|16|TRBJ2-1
TGCGCCAGCAGCCACCTGAGAGGACAGGGGAACAATGAGCAGTTCTTC
CASSHLRGQGNNEQFF
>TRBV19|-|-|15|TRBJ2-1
TGTGCCAGTAGTCCCCTGTCACGAGTCTACAATGAGCAGTTCTTC
CASSPLSRVYNEQFF
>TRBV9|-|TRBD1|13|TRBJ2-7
TGTGCCAGCAGCTCGACAGGGTTCTACGAGCAGTACTTC
CASSSTGFYEQYF
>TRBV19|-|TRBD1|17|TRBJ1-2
TGTGCCAGTACCCTGTGGGTGACAGGGGAGAGGAACTATGGCTACACCTTC
CASTLWVTGERNYGYTF
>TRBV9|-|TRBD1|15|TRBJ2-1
TGTGCCAGCAGCCTTGGACAGGGTAGAGGAAATGAGCAGTTCTTC
CASSLGQGRGNEQFF
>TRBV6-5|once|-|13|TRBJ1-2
TGTGCCAGCAGTTATGGGGCCAGCTATGGCTACACCTTC
CASSYGASYGYTF
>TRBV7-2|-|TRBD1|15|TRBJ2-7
TGTGCCAGCAGCTCTTCGGGACAGCTAACCTACGAGCAGTACTTC
CASSSSGQLTYEQYF
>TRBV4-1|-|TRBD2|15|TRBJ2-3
TGCGCCAGCAGCCCGATAGCGGGGGGGCGGGATACGCAGTATTTT
CASSPIAGGRDTQYF
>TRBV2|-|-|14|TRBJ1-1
TGTGCCAGCAGTGCTCCAGGGTCGAACACTGAAGCTTTCTTT
CASSAPGSNTEAFF
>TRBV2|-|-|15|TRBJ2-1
TGTGCCAGCAGTGAAGCCAGGGGCCCCACCGGTGAGCAGTTCTTC
CASSEARGPTGEQFF
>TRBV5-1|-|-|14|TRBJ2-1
TGCGCCAGCAGCTTGGGACCACAACAGAATGAGCAGTTCTTC
CASSLGPQQNEQFF
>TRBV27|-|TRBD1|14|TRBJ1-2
TGTGCCAGCAGTAGGGGGGACAGAGGCTATGGCTACACCTTC
CASSRGDRGYGYTF
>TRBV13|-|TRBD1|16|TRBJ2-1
TGTGCCAGCAGCCCATGGACAGGTAAAGTCTACAATGAGCAGTTCTTC
CASSPWTGKVYNEQFF
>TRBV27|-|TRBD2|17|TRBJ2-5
TGTGCCAGCAGTTTATTGAGTCGGGCGGGAGGTTCTGAGACCCAGTACTTC
CASSLLSRAGGSETQYF
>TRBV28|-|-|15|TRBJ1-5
TGTGCCAGCAGTTTAAAGATCTATAGCAATCAGCCCCAGCATTTT
CASSLKIYSNQPQHF